This record covers a single TCR beta chain. What it binds is not known. Using immunoSEQ multiplex PCR, the repertoire was profiled, and TCRdb retains in-frame clones only, with some absent. In the table there are fewer than 100,000 clones, over 90% of which are singletons. This sample was included in a study of OX40 agonist ivuxolimab in advanced cancers. Study-level points and caveats: Among some nonresponders, normalized T-cell clonal expansion was also low. Both CD4+ and CD8+ T cell populations in blood had undergone clonal expansion by week 6 at 0.1 to 3.0 mg/kg.

Germline V lookup: CDR1 LGHNA, CDR2 YSLEER. CDR3 length equals 18 residues. Trimming took 0 bases from V and 4 from J; bases not matched to a gene: 9. This chain joins TRBV4-3 and TRBJ1-2; 12 positions agree with TRBD1. The clonotype comes from an adult with an advanced solid tumor such as melanoma, head and neck, liver or kidney cancer. The starting material was CD4+ or CD8+ T cells sorted from blood, obtained in a trial of the OX40 agonist ivuxolimab. The CDR3 spells CASSQDLGTGGAIYGYTF. DNA for the CDR3: TGCGCCAGCAGCCAAGACTTAGGGACAGGGGGCGCAATCTATGGCTACACCTTC.